The next 19 T cell receptor beta chains were all read from a single sample in a study of blood T cell repertoires in COVID-19. Using immunoSEQ multiplex PCR, the repertoire was profiled, and TCRdb retains in-frame clones only, with some absent. This repertoire shows hundreds of thousands of clones, 65% to 90% found once; its top ten account for around 1.7%. What was sequenced was PBMCs or T cells enriched from blood (not recorded which). The receptors were sampled from a man aged 40-50 years who had recovered from COVID-19.

There are a few counts of this clone. The V gene is TRBV7-2, the J gene TRBJ1-1, with D perhaps TRBD1 (5 bases). V was clipped by 0 bases and J by 10 bases, with 9 bases between them. The CDR3 has 12 residues. Germline V gene data show CDR1 as SGHTA and CDR2 as FQGNSA. In nucleotides, the CDR3 is TGTGCCAGCAGCTTAGCGAAAGGGGTAGCTTTCTTT. The encoded protein is CASSLAKGVAFF.

V usage is TRBV29-1 and J usage is TRBJ2-2; TRBD2 matches 7 bases. Per germline, CDR1 SQVTM and CDR2 ANQGSEA. V shed 7 bases, J shed 1 base, and the junction held 3 bases outside the gene matches. This CDR3 has 13 residues. The CDR3 is CSAQRENTGELFF. The CDR3 DNA reads as TGCAGCGCCCAGCGGGAGAACACCGGGGAGCTGTTTTTT.

The chain has TRBV9 and TRBJ2-7; maybe TRBD1 (6 bases). The V gene lost 3 bases and the J gene lost 0 bases, with 16 bases spanning the gap. CDR3 length: 16 residues. Germline V gives CDR1 SGDLS, CDR2 YYNGEE. In DNA, the CDR3 is TGTGCCAGCAGCGCCACCGGGACACCTACCTCCTACGAGCAGTACTTC. Translating gives CASSATGTPTSYEQYF.

The CDR3 sequence is CASPKPHRGSGTGELFF. The CDR3 region has the DNA TGTGCCAGCCCAAAGCCCCACAGGGGCTCGGGGACCGGGGAGCTGTTTTTT. The J gene is TRBJ2-2, the V gene TRBV21-1; TRBD1 reflects the table's D call only, with no check against the DNA. TRBV21-1 is termed a pseudogene. The CDR3 totals 17 residues.

V usage is TRBV7-8 and J usage is TRBJ2-5; 13 nucleotides line up with TRBD2. Germline lookup yields CDR1 SGHVS and CDR2 FQNEAQ. Trimming at V came to 5 bases and at J to 0 bases, leaving 3 bases not matched to a gene. This CDR3 region has 16 residues. CDR3 sequence: CASSQLAGGYQETQYF. The CDR3 DNA sequence: TGTGCCAGCAGCCAACTAGCGGGGGGGTACCAAGAGACCCAGTACTTC.

The genes are TRBV21-1 and TRBJ2-7; the table's D call, TRBD2, was not checked against the DNA. TRBV21-1 counts as a pseudogene. CDR3 size: 14 residues. CDR3 in amino acids: CASSRTSPSYEQYF. In nucleotides, the CDR3 is TGTGCCAGCAGCAGGACTAGCCCCTCCTACGAGCAGTACTTC.

CDR3: CASGWDRELTEAFF. CDR3 DNA sequence: TGTGCCAGCGGCTGGGACAGGGAACTCACTGAAGCTTTCTTT. This sequence joins TRBV2 and TRBJ1-1; TRBD1 matches 9 bases. The CDR3 is 14 amino acids. Germline loops: CDR1 SNHLY, CDR2 FYNNEI. V lost 8 bases, J lost 4 bases, and 8 bases stayed unmatched.

This clone was detected only a few times. This chain connects TRBV10-2 to TRBJ2-2; D not certain. The CDR3 sequence is 14 residues long. Germline V lookup: CDR1 WSHSY, CDR2 SAAADI. The ends were cut back, 2 bases at V and 7 bases at J, with 11 bases in the middle. This chain's CDR3 is CASSEAAIGGELFF. The DNA of the CDR3 is TGCGCCAGCAGTGAGGCAGCGATCGGCGGGGAGCTGTTTTTT.

Concerning this clone: The germline gene is not matched at one end of the junction; a read error may be the cause. The chain recombines TRBV7-2 with TRBJ2-2; TRBD2 matches 7 bases. CDR1 and CDR2 from the germline V gene are SGHTA and FQGNSA. This CDR3 is built from 14 residues. The DNA for the CDR3 is TGTGCCAGCAGCGTAGCCGGGGGGACCGGGGAGCTGTTTTTT. The encoded protein is CASSVAGGTGELFF.

The genes are TRBV5-5 and TRBJ1-5, with a weak D call TRBD1 (6 bases). Trimming stripped 0 bases from V and 7 bases from J, with 14 bases between. The CDR3 has 15 amino acids. CDR1 and CDR2 from the germline V gene are SGHKS and YYEKEE (reference sequence). CDR3 nucleotide sequence: TGTGCCAGCAGCTTGGTTGCAGGGGCACTACAGCCCCAGCATTTT. This translates into CASSLVAGALQPQHF. Drawing the rest from reference TRBV5-5 and TRBJ1-5, the complete variable domain is DAGVTQSPTHLIKTRGQQVTLRCSPISGHKSVSWYQQVLGQGPQFIFQYYEKEERGRGNFPDRFSARQFPNYSSELNVNALLLGDSALYLCASSLVAGALQPQHFGDGTRLSIL.

This chain connects TRBV19 to TRBJ1-5; 10 bases are a match to TRBD1. This CDR3 is 20 amino acids long. Germline V gene lookup returns CDR1 LNHDA and CDR2 SQIVND (reference sequence). V gave up 4 bases and J gave up 0 bases; unmatched junction bases: 15. This chain's CDR3 is CASSNPDRGPLLYSNQPQHF. The CDR3 DNA follows: TGTGCCAGTAGTAATCCAGACAGGGGGCCTCTATTATATAGCAATCAGCCCCAGCATTTT. The full variable domain, its missing parts supplied by reference TRBV19 and TRBJ1-5, is DGGITQSPKYLFRKEGQNVTLSCEQNLNHDAMYWYRQDPGQGLRLIYYSQIVNDFQKGDIAEGYSVSREKKESFPLTVTSAQKNPTAFYLCASSNPDRGPLLYSNQPQHFGDGTRLSIL.

The chain links TRBV7-6 to TRBJ2-3; possibly TRBD2 for D (5 bases). The CDR3 contains 16 residues. V was shortened by 4 bases and J by 6 bases, with 20 bases between the two germline ends. CDR1 and CDR2 from the germline V gene are SGHVS and FNYEAQ. The CDR3, as DNA: TGTGCCAGCAGCTCCCAAGTGGGCGGGTCTCAGGATACGCAGTATTTT. Translated: CASSSQVGGSQDTQYF.

The CDR3 DNA is TGCGCCAGCAGCTTGTTTGGACAGGGAAACACTGAAGCTTTCTTT. It codes for CASSLFGQGNTEAFF. The J gene is TRBJ1-1, the V gene TRBV5-1, with 8 bases identical to TRBD1. V shed 1 base, J shed 2 bases, and the junction held 4 bases outside the gene matches. This CDR3 has 15 amino acids. Germline V gene sequence: CDR1 SGHRS, CDR2 YFSETQ.

The V and J genes are TRBV7-2 and TRBJ2-4; 7 bases map to TRBD1. This CDR3 has 11 amino acids. V shed 9 bases, J shed 6 bases, and the junction held 2 bases outside the gene matches. The V gene's germline CDR1 is SGHTA and CDR2 FQGNSA. CDR3 coding DNA: TGTGCCAGTGGGACAGCAAACATTCAGTACTTC. Translation: CASGTANIQYF.

The rearrangement links TRBV7-9 to TRBJ2-1; tentative D call: TRBD1 (5 bases). Germline lookup yields CDR1 SEHNR and CDR2 FQNEAQ (reference sequence). The length of the CDR3 is 15 residues. Trimming shortened V by 1 base and J by 9 bases, and 16 bases separated the two germline ends. CDR3 DNA sequence: TGTGCCAGCAGCTTAGACAGCTTCAGCACAGGTGAGCAGTTCTTC. This codes for CASSLDSFSTGEQFF.

This chain links TRBV6-5 with TRBJ1-3; the D gene is possibly TRBD1 (5 bases). V gave up 10 bases and J gave up 6 bases, with 10 bases separating them. CDR1 is MNHEY and CDR2 is SVGAGI in the germline V gene. The CDR3 has 11 residues. Here the CDR3 DNA reads TGTGCCATCGACAGAGCAAACACCATATATTTT. Translation gives CAIDRANTIYF.

This rearrangement joins TRBV18 to TRBJ2-1, with D maybe TRBD2 (5 bases). Trimming shortened V by 10 bases and J by 9 bases, and 19 bases separated the two germline ends. Germline CDR1 is KGHSH and CDR2 is LQKENI. The CDR3 sequence is 13 residues long. The CDR3 sequence is CANSERDQGEQFF. The CDR3 region has the DNA TGTGCCAACTCCGAGAGGGATCAAGGTGAGCAGTTCTTC.

This clone was counted a few times. The rearrangement links TRBV6-4 to TRBJ1-1; D unclear. The CDR3 contains 13 residues. Deletions cut 6 bases from V and 5 bases from J, with 13 bases between. The germline V gene encodes CDR1 MRHNA and CDR2 SNTAGT. Written as DNA, the CDR3 is TGTGCCAGCAGCCTCGGGAGGGATACTGAAGCTTTCTTT. It translates to CASSLGRDTEAFF.

V and J are TRBV7-2 and TRBJ1-3, with 7 bases identical to TRBD1. This CDR3 has 17 residues. V lost 5 bases and J lost 0; bases outside the gene matches: 10. CDR1 SGHTA and CDR2 FQGNSA come from the germline V gene. DNA for the CDR3: TGTGCCAGCAGCATAGGACTTGGGACAGACTCTGGAAACACCATATATTTT. This translates into CASSIGLGTDSGNTIYF.